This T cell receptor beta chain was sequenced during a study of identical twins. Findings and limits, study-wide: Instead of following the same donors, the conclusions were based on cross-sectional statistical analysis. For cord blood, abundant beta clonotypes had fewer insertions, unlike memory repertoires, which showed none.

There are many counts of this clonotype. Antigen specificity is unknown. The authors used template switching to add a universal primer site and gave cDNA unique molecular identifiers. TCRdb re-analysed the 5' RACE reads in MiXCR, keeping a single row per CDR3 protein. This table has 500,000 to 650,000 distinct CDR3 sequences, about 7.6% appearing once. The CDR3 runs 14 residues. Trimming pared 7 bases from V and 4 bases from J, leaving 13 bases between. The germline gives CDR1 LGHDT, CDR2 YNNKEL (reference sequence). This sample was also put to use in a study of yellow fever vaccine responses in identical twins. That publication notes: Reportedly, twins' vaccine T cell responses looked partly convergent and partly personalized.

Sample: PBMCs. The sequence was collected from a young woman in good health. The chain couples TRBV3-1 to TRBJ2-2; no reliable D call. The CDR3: CASKAPGGTGELFF. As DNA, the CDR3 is TGTGCCAGCAAAGCCCCGGGTGGCACCGGGGAGCTGTTTTTT.